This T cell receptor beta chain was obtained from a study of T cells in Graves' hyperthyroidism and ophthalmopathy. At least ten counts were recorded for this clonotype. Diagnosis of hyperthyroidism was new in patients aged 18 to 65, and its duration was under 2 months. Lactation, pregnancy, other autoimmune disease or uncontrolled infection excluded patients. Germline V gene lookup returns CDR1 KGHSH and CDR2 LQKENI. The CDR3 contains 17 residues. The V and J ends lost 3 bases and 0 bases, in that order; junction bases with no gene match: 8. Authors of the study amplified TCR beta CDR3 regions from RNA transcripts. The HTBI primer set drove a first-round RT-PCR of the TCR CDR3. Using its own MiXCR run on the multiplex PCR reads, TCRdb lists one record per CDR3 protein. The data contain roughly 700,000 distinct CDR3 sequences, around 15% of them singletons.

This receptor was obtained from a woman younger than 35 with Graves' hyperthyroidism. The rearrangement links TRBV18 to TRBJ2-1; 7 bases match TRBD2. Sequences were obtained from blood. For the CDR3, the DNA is TGTGCCAGCTCACCTTTCCGCGGGAGTTCCTCCTACAATGAGCAGTTCTTC. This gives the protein CASSPFRGSSSYNEQFF. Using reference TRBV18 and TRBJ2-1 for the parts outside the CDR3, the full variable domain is NAGVMQNPRHLVRRRGQEARLRCSPMKGHSHVYWYRQLPEEGLKFMVYLQKENIIDESGMPKERFSAEFPKEGPSILRIQQVVRGDSAAYFCASSPFRGSSSYNEQFFGPGTRLTVL.